This T cell receptor beta chain comes out of a study of early T cells in non-severe SARS-CoV-2 infection. Via MiXCR, TCRdb re-called the 5' RACE reads, giving one row per CDR3 protein. The data contain over 55,000 distinct CDR3 sequences, 12% of them singletons. There are many counts of this clonotype. The ends were cut back, 6 bases at V and 4 bases at J, with 17 bases in the middle. This CDR3 is built from 15 residues. CDR1 and CDR2 from the germline V gene are MNHNS and SASEGT. The sequencing used whole blood, collected at baseline. This TCR derives from an adult who was a healthcare worker with PCR-confirmed SARS-CoV-2 infection or an uninfected control (not recorded which). The rearrangement links TRBV6-1 to TRBJ2-3; the D gene is possibly TRBD2 (7 bases). CDR3 amino acids: CASSLGGRASDTQYF. The CDR3 DNA is TGTGCCAGCAGCCTCGGGGGGCGCGCCTCAGATACGCAGTATTTT.